These T cell receptor beta chains were read from a single sample in a study of CD8+ T cells in alopecia areata. Clones were sequenced by immunoSEQ multiplex PCR, and TCRdb holds only the in-frame ones, with some missing. The sample lists about 120,000 clones, about half occurring once. Source: CD4+ T cells sorted from blood, taken at week 4, from a patient treated with tofacitinib. These receptors were obtained from a human donor with alopecia areata. The CDR3 runs from the conserved cysteine through the conserved F or W. A D gene is named only where the DNA matches it firmly. Where a row states a size, it is once, few, many or the class of an expanded clone; other rows omit it.

-	TRBV10-3	TRBJ1-2	-	TGTGCCATCGGGGACTCGACCCTATCTACTTATGGCTACACCTTC	CAIGDSTLSTYGYTF
TRBD2	TRBV29-1	TRBJ2-1	many	TGCAGCGTGATGGGACTAGTCGGTGCGTTGGGTGAGCAGTTCTTC	CSVMGLVGALGEQFF
TRBD1	TRBV27	TRBJ2-7	-	TGTGCCAGCAGTTCAGTTCGGTGGGGACAGGGCGGCTACGAGCAGTACTTC	CASSSVRWGQGGYEQYF
-	TRBV25-1	TRBJ2-3	-	TGTGCCAGCAGTGCCCGCACAGATACGCAGTATTTT	CASSARTDTQYF
TRBD1	TRBV7-2	TRBJ2-6	-	TGTGCCAGCAGCTTAGTAGGGACAGGGGCTGGGGCCAACGTCCTGACTTTC	CASSLVGTGAGANVLTF
TRBD1	TRBV7-9	TRBJ2-1	-	TGTGCCAGCAGCTCGACAGGGAAGGGAGACTACAATGAGCAGTTCTTC	CASSSTGKGDYNEQFF
-	TRBV29-1	TRBJ1-1	-	TGCAGCGTTCCATCAGGGGTTGGGGCTGAAGCTTTCTTT	CSVPSGVGAEAFF
TRBD1	TRBV7-9	TRBJ1-2	-	TGTGCCAGCAGCTCTTACAGGGGGCATGACTATGGCTACACCTTC	CASSSYRGHDYGYTF
-	TRBV19	TRBJ1-1	-	TGTGCCAGTAGCCCCGCGGCAGGGTACACTGAAGCTTTCTTT	CASSPAAGYTEAFF
TRBD1	TRBV29-1	TRBJ1-2	-	TGCAGCTTTACGACAGGGGGGGGCTACACCTTC	CSFTTGGGYTF
TRBD1	TRBV27	TRBJ1-2	-	TGTGCCAGCAGCTCAAAGGGGGCTCCTAACTATGGCTACACCTTC	CASSSKGAPNYGYTF
TRBD2	TRBV5-1	TRBJ2-1	once	TGCGCCAGCAGCTTGGTGTCGGGAGGGCCGGGGAATGAGCAGTTCTTC	CASSLVSGGPGNEQFF
-	TRBV7-9	TRBJ2-5	-	TGTGCCAGCAGCTTAGTACAAGAGACCCAGTACTTC	CASSLVQETQYF
TRBD1	TRBV7-9	TRBJ1-5	-	TGTGCCAGCAGCTCGGGACAGCTAGATCAGCCCCAGCATTTT	CASSSGQLDQPQHF
TRBD2	TRBV4-2	TRBJ2-7	-	TGTGCCAGCAGCCAAGATCTGTCTAGCGGGGTGAACGAGCAGTACTTC	CASSQDLSSGVNEQYF
TRBD2	TRBV30	TRBJ2-1	-	TGTGCCTGGACCCGGGGGACTAGCGGGGGCAATGAGCAGTTCTTC	CAWTRGTSGGNEQFF
TRBD2	TRBV30	TRBJ2-1	-	TGTGCCTGGGAACGGGGGGAGAATGAGCAGTTCTTC	CAWERGENEQFF
-	TRBV5-1	TRBJ1-2	-	TGCGCCAGCAGAGTACGGGACTCCCGATCCTATGGCTACACCTTC	CASRVRDSRSYGYTF
-	TRBV7-9	TRBJ1-1	few	TGTGCCAGCAGTCTAGGCAACTCGAACACTGAAGCTTTCTTT	CASSLGNSNTEAFF
-	TRBV4-1	TRBJ2-1	-	TGCGCCAGCAGCCACCCAGGGCTCGCCAATGAGCAGTTCTTC	CASSHPGLANEQFF
-	TRBV7-9	TRBJ1-5	once	TGTGCCAGCAGCTCGACAGGCCGTAATCAGCCCCAGCATTTT	CASSSTGRNQPQHF
TRBD2	TRBV4-1	TRBJ2-1	once	TGCGCCAGCAGCCAAGGTTCTAGCGGGAGTAGCTACAATGAGCAGTTCTTC	CASSQGSSGSSYNEQFF
-	TRBV7-2	TRBJ2-1	few	TGTGCCAGCAGCTCCCGCCGGCCGGGCCGTGAGCAGTTCTTC	CASSSRRPGREQFF
-	TRBV14	TRBJ1-1	-	TGTGCCAGCAGCCAAGTAACCACTGAAGCTTTCTTT	CASSQVTTEAFF
-	TRBV30	TRBJ2-6	-	TGTGCCTGGAGTACCCCAGATGGGGCCAACGTCCTGACTTTC	CAWSTPDGANVLTF
TRBD1	TRBV2	TRBJ1-1	-	TGTGCCAGCAGCGATGGGACAGGAGCCGAAGCTTTCTTT	CASSDGTGAEAFF
-	TRBV9	TRBJ1-6	-	TGTGCCAGCAGCGTAGAAGGACGGCCGGATTCACCCCTCCACTTT	CASSVEGRPDSPLHF
-	TRBV29-1	TRBJ2-3	few	TGCAGCGTTGAAGATCAAGCGAAAGATACGCAGTATTTT	CSVEDQAKDTQYF
-	TRBV7-9	TRBJ2-3	few	TGTGCCAGCAGCTTCTCGACAGGTACAGATACGCAGTATTTT	CASSFSTGTDTQYF
-	TRBV20-1	TRBJ2-7	-	TGCAGTGCTGCATTGGGTGGCGAGCAGTACTTC	CSAALGGEQYF
-	TRBV30	TRBJ1-6	few	TGTGCCTGGAGAGACCTGGTGGGTAATTCACCCCTCCACTTT	CAWRDLVGNSPLHF
-	TRBV5-6	TRBJ2-5	-	TGTGCCAGCAGCTCGCGATGGTACCCCGAGGGAGAGACCCAGTACTTC	CASSSRWYPEGETQYF
-	TRBV29-1	TRBJ2-4	-	TGCAGCGTTGAAGATCACGGGCTAGGCCTAAACATTCAGTACTTC	CSVEDHGLGLNIQYF
TRBD1	TRBV6-5	TRBJ2-7	-	TGTGCCAGTTCTATGACAGGGGGAAACTACGAGCAGTACTTC	CASSMTGGNYEQYF
TRBD1	TRBV30	TRBJ1-1	few	TGTGCCTGGAGTTTACAGGGGTTCACTGAAGCTTTCTTT	CAWSLQGFTEAFF
-	TRBV7-2	TRBJ2-3	few	TGTGCCAGCAGCTTATTACGGGAGAGTACAGATACGCAGTATTTT	CASSLLRESTDTQYF
-	TRBV27	TRBJ1-2	-	TGTGCCAGCAGTTTTCAACAGTCCTATGGCTACACCTTC	CASSFQQSYGYTF
-	TRBV25-1	TRBJ1-1	-	TGTGCCAGCAGTGAACCAGGGGTATGGAACACTGAAGCTTTCTTT	CASSEPGVWNTEAFF
-	TRBV19	TRBJ2-6	many	TGTGCCAGTCACAGGAAAGACACTGGGGCCAACGTCCTGACTTTC	CASHRKDTGANVLTF
TRBD1	TRBV5-1	TRBJ2-1	-	TGCGCCAGCAGCTTGATCCAGGGGGCCTACAATGAGCAGTTCTTC	CASSLIQGAYNEQFF